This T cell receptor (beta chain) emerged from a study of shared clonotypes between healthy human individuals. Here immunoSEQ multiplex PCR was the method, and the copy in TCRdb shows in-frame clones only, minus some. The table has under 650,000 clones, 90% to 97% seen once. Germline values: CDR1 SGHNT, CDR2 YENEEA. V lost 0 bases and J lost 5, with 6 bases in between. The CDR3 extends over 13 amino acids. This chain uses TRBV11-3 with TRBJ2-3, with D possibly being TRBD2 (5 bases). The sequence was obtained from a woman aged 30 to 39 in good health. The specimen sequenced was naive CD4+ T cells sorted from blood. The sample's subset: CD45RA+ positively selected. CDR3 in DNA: TGTGCCAGCAGCTTAGATGAGGGAGATACGCAGTATTTT. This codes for CASSLDEGDTQYF. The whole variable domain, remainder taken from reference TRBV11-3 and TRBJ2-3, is EAGVVQSPRYKIIEKKQPVAFWCNPISGHNTLYWYLQNLGQGPELLIRYENEEAVDDSQLPKDRFSAERLKGVDSTLKIQPAELGDSAVYLCASSLDEGDTQYFGPGTRLTVL.